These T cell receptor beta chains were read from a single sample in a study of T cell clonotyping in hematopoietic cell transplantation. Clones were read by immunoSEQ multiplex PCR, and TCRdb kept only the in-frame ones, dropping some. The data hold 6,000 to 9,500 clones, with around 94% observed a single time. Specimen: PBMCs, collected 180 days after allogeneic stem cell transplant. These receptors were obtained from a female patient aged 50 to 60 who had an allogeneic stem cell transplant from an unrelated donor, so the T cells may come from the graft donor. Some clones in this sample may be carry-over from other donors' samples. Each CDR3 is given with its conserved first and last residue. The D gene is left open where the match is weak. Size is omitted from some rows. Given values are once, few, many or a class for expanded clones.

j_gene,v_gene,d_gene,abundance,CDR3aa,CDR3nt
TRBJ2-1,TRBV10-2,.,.,CASAVTDLGNEQFF,TGCGCCAGTGCGGTGACCGACCTCGGCAATGAGCAGTTCTTC
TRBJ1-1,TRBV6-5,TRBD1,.,CASSTGQGGTEAFF,TGTGCCAGCAGTACAGGACAGGGAGGCACTGAAGCTTTCTTT
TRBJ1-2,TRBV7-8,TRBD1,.,CASSSSQGARRSGYTF,TGTGCCAGCAGCTCATCACAGGGGGCGAGACGGAGCGGCTACACCTTC
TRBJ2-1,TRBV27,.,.,CASRGTYNEQFF,TGTGCCAGCAGGGGGACTTACAATGAGCAGTTCTTC
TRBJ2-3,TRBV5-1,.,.,CASNQGQRDTQYF,TGCGCCAGCAACCAGGGGCAAAGAGATACGCAGTATTTT
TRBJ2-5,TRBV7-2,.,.,CASSRKTGETQYF,TGTGCCAGCAGTCGTAAAACAGGGGAGACCCAGTACTTC
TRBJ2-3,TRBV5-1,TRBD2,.,CASSLGGVITSTDTQYF,TGCGCCAGCAGCCTGGGAGGGGTAATAACTAGCACAGATACGCAGTATTTT
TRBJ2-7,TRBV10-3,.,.,CAISVSQRRYEQYF,TGTGCCATCAGTGTGTCCCAGCGGCGCTACGAGCAGTACTTC
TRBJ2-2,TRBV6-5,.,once,CASSYEGTRNTGELFF,TGTGCCAGCAGTTACGAGGGGACCCGGAACACCGGGGAGCTGTTTTTT
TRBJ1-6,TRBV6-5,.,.,CASTYTGGSPLHF,TGTGCCAGCACCTACACGGGGGGTTCACCCCTCCACTTT
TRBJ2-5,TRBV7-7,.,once,CASSLGGTQQTQYF,TGTGCCAGCAGCTTAGGCGGGACTCAACAGACCCAGTACTTC
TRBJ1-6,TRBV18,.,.,CASSKDRRNSPLHF,TGTGCCAGCTCAAAAGACAGGAGGAATTCACCCCTCCACTTT
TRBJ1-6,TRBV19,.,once,CASSIDMTSSYNSPLHF,TGTGCCAGTAGTATAGATATGACGAGCTCCTATAATTCACCCCTCCACTTT
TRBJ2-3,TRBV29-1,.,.,CSVVPTDTQYF,TGCAGCGTGGTTCCTACAGATACGCAGTATTTT
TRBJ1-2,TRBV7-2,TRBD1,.,CASSFQGAGGYTF,TGTGCCAGCAGCTTCCAGGGGGCGGGCGGCTACACCTTC
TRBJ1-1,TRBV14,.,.,CASSQDSGITEAFF,TGTGCCAGCAGCCAAGATTCAGGGATCACTGAAGCTTTCTTT
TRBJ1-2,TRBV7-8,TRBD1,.,CASSLDRGGYTF,TGTGCCAGCAGCTTGGACAGGGGTGGCTACACCTTC
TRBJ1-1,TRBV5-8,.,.,CASSLGMGTEAFF,TGTGCCAGCAGCTTGGGTATGGGCACTGAAGCTTTCTTT
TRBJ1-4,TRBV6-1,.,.,CASSELHEKLFF,TGTGCCAGCAGTGAACTGCATGAAAAACTGTTTTTT
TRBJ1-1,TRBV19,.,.,CASSIGQLTEAFF,TGTGCCAGTAGTATAGGTCAGCTAACTGAAGCTTTCTTT
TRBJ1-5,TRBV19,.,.,CASSLNLPWGNQPQHF,TGTGCCAGTAGTCTCAATCTACCTTGGGGCAATCAGCCCCAGCATTTT
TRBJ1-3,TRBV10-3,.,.,CAISGQVSGNTIYF,TGTGCCATCAGCGGACAAGTCTCTGGAAACACCATATATTTT
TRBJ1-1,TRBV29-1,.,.,CSVHGRLNTEAFF,TGCAGCGTTCATGGGAGATTGAACACTGAAGCTTTCTTT
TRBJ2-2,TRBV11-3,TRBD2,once,CASSGGGTSRSSGELFF,TGTGCCAGCAGCGGAGGGGGGACTAGCCGGTCATCCGGGGAGCTGTTTTTT